This T cell receptor beta chain was documented in a study of T cell repertoires in cytomegalovirus infection. Study details: CMV epitopes that were recently identified and HLA-C-restricted were used alongside well-studied HLA-B-restricted ones. From public TCR beta signatures came an indication of both CMV infection and matching HLA type. Broader study findings: HLA-C-restricted CMV clonotypes gave the most frequent clonotype in two of eight donors. Cumulative public TCR beta family frequency identified carriers of CMV plus the relevant HLA.

V was clipped by 3 bases and J by 3 bases, with 9 bases between them. Germline loops: CDR1 LGHNA, CDR2 YNFKEQ. The CDR3 extends over 14 amino acids. This clonotype was seen a handful of times. Antigen: not known. Via MiXCR, TCRdb re-called the reads, giving one row per CDR3 protein. The repertoire holds approximately 910,000 distinct CDR3 sequences, with around 30% as singletons. The origin of this receptor is a human donor in good health (CMV status not recorded). Some clones in this sample may be carry-over from other donors' samples. Sequences were derived from cultured CD8+ T cells from PBMCs, sampled from culture after CMV antigen stimulation. The chain links TRBV4-2 to TRBJ2-1, with D perhaps assigned TRBD1 or TRBD2 (5 bases each). CDR3 region: CASSQGVIYNEQFF. In DNA, the CDR3 is TGTGCCAGCAGCCAGGGGGTTATCTACAATGAGCAGTTCTTC.